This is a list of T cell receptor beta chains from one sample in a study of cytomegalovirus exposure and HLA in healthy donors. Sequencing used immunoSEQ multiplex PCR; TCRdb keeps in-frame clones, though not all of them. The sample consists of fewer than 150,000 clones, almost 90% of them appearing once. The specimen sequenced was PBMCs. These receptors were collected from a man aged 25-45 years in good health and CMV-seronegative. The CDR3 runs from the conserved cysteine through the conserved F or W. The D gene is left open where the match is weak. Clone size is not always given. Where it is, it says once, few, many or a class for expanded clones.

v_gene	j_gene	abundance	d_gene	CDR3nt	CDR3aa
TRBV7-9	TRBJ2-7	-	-	TGTGCCAGCAGCTTAACCCGGGATCTTATCTACGAGCAGTACTTC	CASSLTRDLIYEQYF
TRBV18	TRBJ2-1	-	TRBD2	TGTGCCAGCTCAGAAACTAGCGGGGACTACAATGAGCAGTTCTTC	CASSETSGDYNEQFF
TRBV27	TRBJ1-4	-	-	TGTGCCAGCAGACCCAGAGGGTTAAATGAAAAACTGTTTTTT	CASRPRGLNEKLFF
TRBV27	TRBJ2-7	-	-	TGTGCCAGCAGTGCGCTGACAGTAAACTACGAGCAGTACTTC	CASSALTVNYEQYF
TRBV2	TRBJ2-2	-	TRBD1	TGTGCCAGCAGACGAGACAGGGTGCCCGGGGAGCTGTTTTTT	CASRRDRVPGELFF
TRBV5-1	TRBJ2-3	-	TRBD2	TGCGCCAGCAGCAAAGGACTAGCGGGAAAAGATACGCAGTATTTT	CASSKGLAGKDTQYF
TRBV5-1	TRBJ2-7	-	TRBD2	TGCGCCAGCAGATTACGTAGCGGGATAATCTACGAGCAGTACTTC	CASRLRSGIIYEQYF
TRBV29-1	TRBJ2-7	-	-	TGCAGCGCCTCAAGCCCAGGGTTGCTCGAGCAGTACTTC	CSASSPGLLEQYF
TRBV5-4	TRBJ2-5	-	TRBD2	TGTGCCAGCAGCCCCCGGACTAGCGGGGGAGGTGAAGAGACCCAGTACTTC	CASSPRTSGGGEETQYF
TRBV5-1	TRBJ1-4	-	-	TGCGCCAGCAGCACGGGGACACTTGTTAATGAAAAACTGTTTTTT	CASSTGTLVNEKLFF
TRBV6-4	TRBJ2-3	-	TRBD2	TGTGCCAGCAGCCCCGGACTAGCTGTAACAGATACGCAGTATTTT	CASSPGLAVTDTQYF
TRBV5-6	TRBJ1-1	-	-	TGTGCCAGCAGCTTCCTAGCGGACAATCCGAACACTGAAGCTTTCTTT	CASSFLADNPNTEAFF
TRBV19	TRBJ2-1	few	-	TGTGCCAGTAGTATCCACGGGGGTGAGCAGTTCTTC	CASSIHGGEQFF
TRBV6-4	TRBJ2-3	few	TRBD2	TGTGCCAGCAGTGACATAGCGGGGAGCACAGATACGCAGTATTTT	CASSDIAGSTDTQYF
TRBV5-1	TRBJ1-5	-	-	TGCGCCAGCAGCTTGGAGTTAGGGGTTCAGCCCCAGCATTTT	CASSLELGVQPQHF
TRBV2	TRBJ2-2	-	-	TGTGCCAGCAGGGGTTCTGTAGGGGCGCCGAACACCGGGGAGCTGTTTTTT	CASRGSVGAPNTGELFF
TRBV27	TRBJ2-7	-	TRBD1	TGTGCCAGCAGTTTAACGCCGGGACAGAGTTCCTACGAGCAGTACTTC	CASSLTPGQSSYEQYF
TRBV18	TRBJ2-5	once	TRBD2	TGTGCCAGCTCACCACCTAGCGGGGAGACCCAGTACTTC	CASSPPSGETQYF
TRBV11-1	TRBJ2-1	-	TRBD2	TGTGCCAGCAGCTTAGCGCTAAGGTCTAGCGGGAGGGCCGGTGAGCAGTTCTTC	CASSLALRSSGRAGEQFF
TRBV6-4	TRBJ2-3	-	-	TGTGCCAGCAGGGATACAGGGACAGATACGCAGTATTTT	CASRDTGTDTQYF
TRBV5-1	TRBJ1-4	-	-	TGCGCCAGCAGCTTGAGCTTGTCTAATGAAAAACTGTTTTTT	CASSLSLSNEKLFF
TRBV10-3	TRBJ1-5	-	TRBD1	TGTGCCACCCAAGACAGGGATAGCAATCAGCCCCAGCATTTT	CATQDRDSNQPQHF
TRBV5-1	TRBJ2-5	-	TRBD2	TGCGCCAGCAGCTATAAGCTAGCGGGAGGGCCGGGAGAGACCCAGTACTTC	CASSYKLAGGPGETQYF
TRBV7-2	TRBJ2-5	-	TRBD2	TGTGCCAGCAGCGGAATACTAGCGCCTCAAGAGACCCAGTACTTC	CASSGILAPQETQYF
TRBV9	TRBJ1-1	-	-	TGTGCCAGCAGCGTAAAAGGGGTGGACACTGAAGCTTTCTTT	CASSVKGVDTEAFF
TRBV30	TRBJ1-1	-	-	TGTGCCTGGAGTGGGACCGGGAGCACTGAAGCTTTCTTT	CAWSGTGSTEAFF
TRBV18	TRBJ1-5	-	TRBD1	TGTGCCAGCTCACCTAACAGGGGAAGCAATCAGCCCCAGCATTTT	CASSPNRGSNQPQHF
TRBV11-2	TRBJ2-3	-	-	TGTGCCAGCAGCTTAGATGTGTCGGGACTCACAGATACGCAGTATTTT	CASSLDVSGLTDTQYF
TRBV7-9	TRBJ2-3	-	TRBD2	TGTGCCAGCAGCTTAGGGGAGGGAAGCACAGATACGCAGTATTTT	CASSLGEGSTDTQYF
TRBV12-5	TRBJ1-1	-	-	TGTGCTAGTGGTTTGGTCGACACGTTTGAAGCTTTCTTT	CASGLVDTFEAFF